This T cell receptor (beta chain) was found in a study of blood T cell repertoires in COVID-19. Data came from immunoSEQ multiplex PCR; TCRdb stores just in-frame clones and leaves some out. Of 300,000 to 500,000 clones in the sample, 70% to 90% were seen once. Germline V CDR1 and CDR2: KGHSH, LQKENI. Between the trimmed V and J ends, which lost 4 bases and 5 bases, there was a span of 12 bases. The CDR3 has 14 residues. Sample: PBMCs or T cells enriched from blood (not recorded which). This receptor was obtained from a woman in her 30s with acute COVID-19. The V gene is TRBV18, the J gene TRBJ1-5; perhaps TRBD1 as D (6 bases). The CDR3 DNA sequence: TGTGCCAGCTCACTTTGGACAGCCGATCAGCCCCAGCATTTT. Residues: CASSLWTADQPQHF.